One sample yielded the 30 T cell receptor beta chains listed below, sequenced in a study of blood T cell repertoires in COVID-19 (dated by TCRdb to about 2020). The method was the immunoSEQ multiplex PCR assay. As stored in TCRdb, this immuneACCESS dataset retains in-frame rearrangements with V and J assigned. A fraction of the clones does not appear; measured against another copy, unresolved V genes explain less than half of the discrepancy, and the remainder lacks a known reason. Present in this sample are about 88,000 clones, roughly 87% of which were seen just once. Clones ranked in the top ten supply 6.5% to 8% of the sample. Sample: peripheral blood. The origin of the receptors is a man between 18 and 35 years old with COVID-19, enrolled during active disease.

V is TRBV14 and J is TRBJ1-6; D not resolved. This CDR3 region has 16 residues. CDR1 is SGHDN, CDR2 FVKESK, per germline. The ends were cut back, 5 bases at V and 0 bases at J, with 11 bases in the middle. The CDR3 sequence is CASSAEVSSYNSPLHF. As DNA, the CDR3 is TGTGCCAGCAGCGCAGAGGTCAGCTCCTATAATTCACCCCTCCACTTT.

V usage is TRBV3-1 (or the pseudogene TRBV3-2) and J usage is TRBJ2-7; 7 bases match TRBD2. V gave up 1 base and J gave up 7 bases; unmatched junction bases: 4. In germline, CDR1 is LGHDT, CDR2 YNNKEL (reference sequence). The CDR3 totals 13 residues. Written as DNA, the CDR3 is TGTGCCAGCAGCCAAGGGACTAGAGGAGAGCAGTACTTC. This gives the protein CASSQGTRGEQYF.

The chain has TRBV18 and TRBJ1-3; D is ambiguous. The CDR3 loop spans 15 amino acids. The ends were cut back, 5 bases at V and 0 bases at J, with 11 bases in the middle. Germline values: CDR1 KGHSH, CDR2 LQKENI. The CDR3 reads CASSFDSSSGNTIYF. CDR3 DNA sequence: TGTGCCAGCTCATTCGACTCTTCCTCTGGAAACACCATATATTTT.

CDR3 loop: CASSLTTSRPQHF. The DNA for the CDR3 is TGTGCCAGCAGTTTGACTACTTCGCGACCCCAGCATTTT. This chain joins TRBV12-3 or TRBV12-4 and TRBJ1-5; no firm D call. The CDR3 sequence is 13 residues long. The V end was cut by 3 bases, the J end by 10 bases, with 13 bases between.

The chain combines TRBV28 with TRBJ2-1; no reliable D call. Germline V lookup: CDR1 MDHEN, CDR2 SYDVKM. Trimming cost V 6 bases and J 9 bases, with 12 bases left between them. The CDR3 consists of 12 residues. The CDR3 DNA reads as TGTGCCAGCAGCATTCTTTCGCGTGAGCAGTTCTTC. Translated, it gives CASSILSREQFF. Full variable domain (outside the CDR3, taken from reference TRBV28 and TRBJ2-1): DVKVTQSSRYLVKRTGEKVFLECVQDMDHENMFWYRQDPGLGLRLIYFSYDVKMKEKGDIPEGYSVSREKKERFSLILESASTNQTSMYLCASSILSREQFFGPGTRLTVL.

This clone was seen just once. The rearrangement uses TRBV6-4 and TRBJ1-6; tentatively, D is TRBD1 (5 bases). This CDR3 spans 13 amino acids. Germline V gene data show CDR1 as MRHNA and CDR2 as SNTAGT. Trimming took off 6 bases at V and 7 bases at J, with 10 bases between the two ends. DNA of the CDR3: TGTGCCAGCAGGATTTCAGGGAATTCACCCCTCCACTTT. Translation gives CASRISGNSPLHF.

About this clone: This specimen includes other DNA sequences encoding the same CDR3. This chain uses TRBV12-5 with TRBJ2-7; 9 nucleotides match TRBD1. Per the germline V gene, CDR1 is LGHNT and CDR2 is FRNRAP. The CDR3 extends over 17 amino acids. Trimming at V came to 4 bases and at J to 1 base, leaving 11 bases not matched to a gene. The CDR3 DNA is TGTGCTAGTGGTTCCTACGACGGGACAGGGACATCCTACGAGCAGTACTTC. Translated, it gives CASGSYDGTGTSYEQYF.

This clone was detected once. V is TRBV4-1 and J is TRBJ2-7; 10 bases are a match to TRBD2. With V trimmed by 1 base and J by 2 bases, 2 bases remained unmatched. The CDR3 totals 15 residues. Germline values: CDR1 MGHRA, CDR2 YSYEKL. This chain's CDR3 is CASSQGGTSAYEQYF. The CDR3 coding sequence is TGCGCCAGCAGCCAAGGAGGGACTAGCGCCTACGAGCAGTACTTC.

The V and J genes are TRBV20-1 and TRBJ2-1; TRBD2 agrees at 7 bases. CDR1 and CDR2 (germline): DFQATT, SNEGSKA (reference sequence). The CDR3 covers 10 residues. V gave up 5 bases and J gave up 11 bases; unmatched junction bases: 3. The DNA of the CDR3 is TGCAGTGCTTCGGGGGGTCAGCAGTTCTTC. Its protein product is CSASGGQQFF.

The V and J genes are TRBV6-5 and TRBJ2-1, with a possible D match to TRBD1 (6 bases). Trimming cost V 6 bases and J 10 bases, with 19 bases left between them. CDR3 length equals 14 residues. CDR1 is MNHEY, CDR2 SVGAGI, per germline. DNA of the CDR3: TGTGCCAGCAGCCTGATGGGACACCCCAAAGAGCAGTTCTTC. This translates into CASSLMGHPKEQFF.

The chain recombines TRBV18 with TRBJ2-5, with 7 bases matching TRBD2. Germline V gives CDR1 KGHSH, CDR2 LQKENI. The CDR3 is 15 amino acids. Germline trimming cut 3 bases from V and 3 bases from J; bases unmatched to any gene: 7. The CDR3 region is CASSPPGGSEETQYF. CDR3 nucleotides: TGTGCCAGCTCACCCCCCGGCGGGAGCGAAGAGACCCAGTACTTC.

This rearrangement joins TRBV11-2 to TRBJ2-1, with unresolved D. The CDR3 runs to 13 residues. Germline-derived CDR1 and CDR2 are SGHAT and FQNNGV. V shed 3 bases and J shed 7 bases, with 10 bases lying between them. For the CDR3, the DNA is TGTGCCAGCAGCTTCGACTTACGGAATGAGCAGTTCTTC. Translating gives CASSFDLRNEQFF.

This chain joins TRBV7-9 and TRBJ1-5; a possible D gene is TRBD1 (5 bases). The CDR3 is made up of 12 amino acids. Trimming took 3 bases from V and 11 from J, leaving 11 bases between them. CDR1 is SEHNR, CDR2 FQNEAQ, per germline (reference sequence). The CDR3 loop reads CASSLGGEAQHF. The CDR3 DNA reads TGTGCCAGCAGCTTGGGAGGGGAGGCCCAGCATTTT.

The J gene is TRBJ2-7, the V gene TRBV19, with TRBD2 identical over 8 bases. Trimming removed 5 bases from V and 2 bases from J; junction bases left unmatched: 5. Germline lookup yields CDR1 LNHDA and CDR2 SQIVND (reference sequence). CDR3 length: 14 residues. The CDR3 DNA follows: TGTGCCAGTAGTGCCGGGACTAGGACCTACGAGCAGTACTTC. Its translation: CASSAGTRTYEQYF.

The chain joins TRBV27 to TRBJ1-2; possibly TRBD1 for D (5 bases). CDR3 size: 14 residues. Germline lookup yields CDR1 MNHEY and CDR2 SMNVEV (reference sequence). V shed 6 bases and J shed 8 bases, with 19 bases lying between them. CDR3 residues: CASRPQTGPRGYTF. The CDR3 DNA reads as TGTGCCAGCAGGCCCCAAACAGGACCTCGGGGCTACACCTTC.

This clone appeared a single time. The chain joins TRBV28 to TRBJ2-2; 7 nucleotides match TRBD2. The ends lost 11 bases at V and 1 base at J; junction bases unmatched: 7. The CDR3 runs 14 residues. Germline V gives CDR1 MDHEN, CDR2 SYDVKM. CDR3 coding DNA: TGTGCCTCCTCGGGACTACTGAACACCGGGGAGCTGTTTTTT. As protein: CASSGLLNTGELFF.

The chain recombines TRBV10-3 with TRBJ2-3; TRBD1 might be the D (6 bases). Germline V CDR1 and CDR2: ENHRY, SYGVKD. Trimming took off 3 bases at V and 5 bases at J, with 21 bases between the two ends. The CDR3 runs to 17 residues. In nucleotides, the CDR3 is TGTGCCATCAGTGAAGGAAACGGGCCAGGGGAAGGAGATACGCAGTATTTT. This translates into CAISEGNGPGEGDTQYF.

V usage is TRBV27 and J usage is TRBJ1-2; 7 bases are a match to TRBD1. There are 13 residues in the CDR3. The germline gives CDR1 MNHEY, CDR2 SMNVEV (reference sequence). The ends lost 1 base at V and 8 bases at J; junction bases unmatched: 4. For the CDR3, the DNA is TGTGCCAGCAGTTTATACAGGGGTGCGGGCTACACCTTC. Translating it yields CASSLYRGAGYTF.

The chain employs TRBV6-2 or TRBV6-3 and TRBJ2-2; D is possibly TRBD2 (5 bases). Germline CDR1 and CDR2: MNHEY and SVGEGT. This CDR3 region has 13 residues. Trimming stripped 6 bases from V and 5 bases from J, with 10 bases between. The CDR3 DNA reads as TGTGCCAGCAGCCGTCGGGAAACCGGGGAGCTGTTTTTT. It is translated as CASSRRETGELFF.

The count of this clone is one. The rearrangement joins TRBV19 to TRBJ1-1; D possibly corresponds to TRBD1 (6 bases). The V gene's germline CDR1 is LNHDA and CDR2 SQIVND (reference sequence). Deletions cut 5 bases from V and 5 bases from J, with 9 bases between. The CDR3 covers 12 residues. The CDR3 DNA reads TGTGCCAGTAGTCCGCAGGGGACTGAAGCTTTCTTT. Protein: CASSPQGTEAFF.

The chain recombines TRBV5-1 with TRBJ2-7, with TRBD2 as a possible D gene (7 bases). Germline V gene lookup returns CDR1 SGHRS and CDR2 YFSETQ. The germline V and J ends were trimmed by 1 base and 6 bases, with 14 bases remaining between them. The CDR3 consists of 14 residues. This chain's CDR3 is CASSLYGLGGEQYF. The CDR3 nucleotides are TGCGCCAGCAGCTTGTACGGACTAGGGGGCGAGCAGTACTTC.

The CDR3 sequence: CASSWGTGETQYF. The DNA of the CDR3 is TGTGCCAGCAGCTGGGGGACAGGAGAGACCCAGTACTTC. J is TRBJ2-5 and V is TRBV5-6, with 8 bases aligning to TRBD1. Germline CDR1 is SGHDT and CDR2 is YYEEEE. The CDR3 length is 13 residues. The V gene end was trimmed by 3 bases and the J gene end by 4 bases; junction bases not matched to a gene: 2.

The CDR3 DNA sequence: TGTGCCACCAGCAGAGCGAGTCACAGACAAGCTTTCTTT. It translates to CATSRASHRQAFF. This rearrangement joins TRBV15 to TRBJ1-1; D not certain. The germline V gene has CDR1 LNHNV and CDR2 YYDKDF (reference sequence). This CDR3 spans 13 amino acids. V was cut by 1 base and J by 9 bases, with 12 bases left in between.

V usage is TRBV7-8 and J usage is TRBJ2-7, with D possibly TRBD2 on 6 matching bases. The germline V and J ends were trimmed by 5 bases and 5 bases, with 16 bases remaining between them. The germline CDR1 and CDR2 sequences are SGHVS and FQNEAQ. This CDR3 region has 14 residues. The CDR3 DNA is TGTGCCAGCAGCCCCGGGACTTCCGGCCACGAGCAGTACTTC. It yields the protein CASSPGTSGHEQYF.

In DNA, the CDR3 is TGCGCCAGCAGTCAACCCCGGACAGGGGGGTTTGGTGGGAGAACCTGCAATGAGCAGTTCTTC. Encoded protein: CASSQPRTGGFGGRTCNEQFF. The V call is TRBV23-1, the J call TRBJ2-1; TRBD1 aligns across 10 bases. TRBV23-1 is reported as an ORF; its role is uncertain. This CDR3 has 21 amino acids. V shed 2 bases and J 6 bases; nucleotides not matched to a gene: 22.

CDR3 region: CASSSGQRHGYTF. As DNA, the CDR3 is TGTGCCAGCAGTTCCGGGCAGCGGCACGGCTACACCTTC. The chain uses TRBV28 and TRBJ1-2; D remains unclear. The germline V gene has CDR1 MDHEN and CDR2 SYDVKM. This CDR3 is built from 13 residues. Trimming pared 4 bases from V and 8 bases from J, leaving 14 bases between.

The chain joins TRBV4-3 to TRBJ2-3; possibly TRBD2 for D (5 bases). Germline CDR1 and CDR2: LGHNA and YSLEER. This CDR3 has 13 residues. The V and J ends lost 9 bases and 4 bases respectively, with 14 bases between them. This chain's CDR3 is CASGRRWADTQYF. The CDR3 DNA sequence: TGCGCCAGTGGCAGGAGGTGGGCAGATACGCAGTATTTT.

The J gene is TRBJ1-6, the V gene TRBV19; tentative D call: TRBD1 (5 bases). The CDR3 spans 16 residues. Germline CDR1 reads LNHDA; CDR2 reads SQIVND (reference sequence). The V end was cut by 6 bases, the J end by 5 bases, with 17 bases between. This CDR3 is CASSLGGVRNNSPLHF. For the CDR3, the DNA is TGTGCCAGTAGCCTCGGGGGGGTTCGGAATAATTCACCCCTCCACTTT.

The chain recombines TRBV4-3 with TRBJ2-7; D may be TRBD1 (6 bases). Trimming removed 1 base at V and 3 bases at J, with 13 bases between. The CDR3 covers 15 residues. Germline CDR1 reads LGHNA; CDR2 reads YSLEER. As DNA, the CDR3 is TGCGCCAGCAGCCAAGGGGCAAACAGGGACTACGAGCAGTACTTC. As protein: CASSQGANRDYEQYF.

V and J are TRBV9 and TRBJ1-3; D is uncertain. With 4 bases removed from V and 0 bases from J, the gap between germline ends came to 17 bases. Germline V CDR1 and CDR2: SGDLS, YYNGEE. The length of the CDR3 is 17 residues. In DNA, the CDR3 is TGTGCCAGCAGCCCCCTAGCTAAAGGAAGCTCTGGAAACACCATATATTTT. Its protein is CASSPLAKGSSGNTIYF.